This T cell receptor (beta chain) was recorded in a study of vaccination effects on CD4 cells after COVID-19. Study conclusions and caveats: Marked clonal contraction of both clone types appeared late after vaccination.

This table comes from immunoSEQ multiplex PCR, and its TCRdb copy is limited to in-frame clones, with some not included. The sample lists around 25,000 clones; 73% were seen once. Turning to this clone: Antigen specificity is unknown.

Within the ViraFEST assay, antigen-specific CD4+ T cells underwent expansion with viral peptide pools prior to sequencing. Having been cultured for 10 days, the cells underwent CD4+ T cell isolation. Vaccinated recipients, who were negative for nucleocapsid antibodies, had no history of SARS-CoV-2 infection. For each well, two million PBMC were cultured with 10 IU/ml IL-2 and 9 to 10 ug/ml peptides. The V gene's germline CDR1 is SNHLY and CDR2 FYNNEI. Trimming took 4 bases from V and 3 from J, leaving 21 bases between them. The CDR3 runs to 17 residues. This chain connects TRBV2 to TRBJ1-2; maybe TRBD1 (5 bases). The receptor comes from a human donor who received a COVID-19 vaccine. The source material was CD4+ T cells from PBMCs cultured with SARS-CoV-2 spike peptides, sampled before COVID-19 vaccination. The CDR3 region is CASSGRRGQKSDYGYTF. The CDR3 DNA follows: TGTGCCAGCAGTGGTAGGAGGGGTCAAAAAAGTGACTATGGCTACACCTTC.